The source of this T cell receptor (beta chain) is a study of T cells after yellow fever vaccination. Overall study results and limits: Boosting was followed by the reappearance of most primary-vaccination clones (roughly 95% CD4, about 88% CD8). Repertoires obtained by FACS sorting could include abundant clonotypes that entered as contaminants from the bulk population.

A remark on this clonotype: Its antigen is not known.

Template switching with 5'RACE generated the TCR cDNA and added a universal primer site and UMIs. TCRdb re-analysed the 5' RACE reads in MiXCR, keeping a single row per CDR3 protein. The table shows around 340,000 distinct CDR3 sequences, with roughly an eighth occurring only once. Germline V gene sequence: CDR1 LGHNA, CDR2 YSLEER. V was trimmed by 5 bases and J by 3 bases, leaving 14 bases between them. The CDR3 runs to 15 residues. V gene TRBV4-3 combines with J gene TRBJ2-1; TRBD2 is a possible D gene (7 bases). The clonotype originates from a man younger than 30 who received the YFV17D yellow fever vaccine. The sample in question was CD4+ T cells sorted from PBMCs, obtained 15 days after the yellow fever booster vaccination. In nucleotides, the CDR3 is TGCGCCAGCAGCAGACGGGGGGCGGGCTACAATGAGCAGTTCTTC. Amino acids: CASSRRGAGYNEQFF.